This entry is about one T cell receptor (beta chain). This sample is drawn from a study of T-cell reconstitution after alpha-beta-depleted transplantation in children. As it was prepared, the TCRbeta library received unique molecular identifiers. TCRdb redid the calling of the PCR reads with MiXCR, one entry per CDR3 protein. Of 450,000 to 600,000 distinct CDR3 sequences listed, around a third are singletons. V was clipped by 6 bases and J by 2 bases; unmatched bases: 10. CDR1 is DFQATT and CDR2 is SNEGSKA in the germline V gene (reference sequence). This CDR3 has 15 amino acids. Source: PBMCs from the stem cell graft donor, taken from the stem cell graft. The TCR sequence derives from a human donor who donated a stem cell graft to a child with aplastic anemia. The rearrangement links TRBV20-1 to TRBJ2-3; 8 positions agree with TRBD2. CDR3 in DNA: TGCAGTGCCCCCCCGGGGGGGATTAACACAGATACGCAGTATTTT. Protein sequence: CSAPPGGINTDTQYF.